What follows are 30 T cell receptor beta chains derived from one specimen sequenced in a study of blood T cell repertoires in COVID-19. The data were produced by immunoSEQ multiplex PCR, yet TCRdb's version contains in-frame clones alone and is incomplete. The sample holds approximately 350,000 clones; more than 75% are singletons and the top ten take less than 3.5%. The specimen was peripheral blood. Source of these receptors: a young woman who had recovered from COVID-19.

This chain connects TRBV5-5 to TRBJ1-2; 12 positions agree with TRBD1. The CDR3 is made up of 14 amino acids. The V segment lost 4 bases and the J segment 8 bases; nucleotides outside the gene matches: 6. Germline values: CDR1 SGHKS, CDR2 YYEKEE (reference sequence). CDR3 in amino acids: CASSGTGGGGGYTF. The CDR3, as DNA: TGTGCCAGCAGCGGGACAGGGGGCGGAGGAGGCTACACCTTC. The whole variable domain, filled in from reference TRBV5-5 and TRBJ1-2, reads DAGVTQSPTHLIKTRGQQVTLRCSPISGHKSVSWYQQVLGQGPQFIFQYYEKEERGRGNFPDRFSARQFPNYSSELNVNALLLGDSALYLCASSGTGGGGGYTFGSGTRLTVV.

The chain joins TRBV6-5 to TRBJ2-2; D remains unclear. The CDR3 has 14 amino acids. V lost 6 bases and J lost 1, with 9 bases in between. Germline V lookup: CDR1 MNHEY, CDR2 SVGAGI. CDR3 sequence: CASSRNKNTGELFF. CDR3 DNA: TGTGCCAGCAGCCGTAACAAGAACACCGGGGAGCTGTTTTTT.

The rearrangement joins TRBV30 to TRBJ2-3, with a weak D call TRBD2 (6 bases). The CDR3 has 14 residues. Trimming removed 4 bases from V and 4 bases from J, with 15 bases in between. Germline loops: CDR1 GTSNPN, CDR2 SVGIG (reference sequence). DNA for the CDR3: TGTGCCTGGACTGGGGAGGCCCACGCAGATACGCAGTATTTT. Translation gives CAWTGEAHADTQYF.

This clone was seen a single time. This chain links TRBV6-4 with TRBJ1-1; TRBD1 agrees at 9 bases. Germline values: CDR1 MRHNA, CDR2 SNTAGT. The CDR3 is 14 amino acids. The J segment lost 5 bases and the V segment lost 6 bases, leaving 7 bases of the junction unmatched. This CDR3 is CASRMDRGRTEAFF. In DNA, the CDR3 is TGTGCCAGCAGGATGGACAGGGGAAGGACTGAAGCTTTCTTT.

The V call is TRBV2, the J call TRBJ1-2; D unresolved. This CDR3 region has 14 residues. Germline values: CDR1 SNHLY, CDR2 FYNNEI. Trimming cost V 2 bases and J 7 bases, with 14 bases left between them. CDR3 in amino acids: CASSEWVSGSGYTF. The CDR3 coding sequence is TGTGCCAGCAGTGAATGGGTGTCGGGGAGTGGCTACACCTTC.

The chain combines TRBV3-1 (or the pseudogene TRBV3-2) with TRBJ2-2, with D possibly matching TRBD2 (6 bases). This CDR3 has 13 residues. Deletions cut 4 bases from V and 6 bases from J, with 9 bases between. Germline CDR1 reads LGHDT; CDR2 reads YNNKEL (reference sequence). The CDR3 sequence is CASSPGRPGELFF. DNA of the CDR3: TGTGCCAGCAGCCCGGGGAGGCCCGGGGAGCTGTTTTTT.

This chain connects TRBV19 to TRBJ1-3; TRBD1 is a possible D gene (5 bases). Germline V CDR1 and CDR2: LNHDA, SQIVND (reference sequence). This CDR3 has 15 amino acids. V lost 4 bases and J lost 0, with 10 bases in between. CDR3 coding DNA: TGTGCCAGTAGTACGGACACGGACTCTGGAAACACCATATATTTT. This encodes CASSTDTDSGNTIYF.

The chain has TRBV18 and TRBJ1-1; D remains unclear. CDR1 is KGHSH, CDR2 LQKENI, per germline. The CDR3 contains 17 residues. V lost 0 bases, J lost 2 bases, and 16 bases lay in between. CDR3 sequence: CASSPPRGSITNTEAFF. CDR3 coding DNA: TGTGCCAGCTCACCACCGCGAGGCAGCATAACAAACACTGAAGCTTTCTTT.

V and J are TRBV5-1 and TRBJ2-1; 13 positions agree with TRBD2. CDR1 is SGHRS, CDR2 YFSETQ, per germline. With V trimmed by 2 bases and J by 4 bases, 18 bases remained unmatched. CDR3 length: 21 residues. CDR3 region: CASSFPPNPAGLAGVYNEQFF. In DNA form, the CDR3 reads TGCGCCAGCAGCTTCCCCCCGAACCCTGCTGGACTAGCGGGAGTTTACAATGAGCAGTTCTTC.

The V call is TRBV5-1, the J call TRBJ1-1; D gene ambiguous. This CDR3 contains 15 residues. The germline V gene has CDR1 SGHRS and CDR2 YFSETQ. The V end was cut by 4 bases, the J end by 4 bases, with 17 bases between. The CDR3 loop reads CASSVTTNEGTEAFF. CDR3 coding DNA: TGCGCCAGCAGCGTGACCACCAATGAGGGCACTGAAGCTTTCTTT.

J is TRBJ1-1 and V is TRBV7-2; TRBD1 aligns across 7 bases. CDR3 length: 15 residues. The germline CDR1 and CDR2 sequences are SGHTA and FQGNSA. J gave up 4 bases and V 5 bases, and 10 bases lay outside the gene matches. CDR3 residues: CASSVQQGRGTEAFF. In DNA form, the CDR3 reads TGTGCCAGCAGCGTACAACAGGGGCGCGGCACTGAAGCTTTCTTT.

The chain uses TRBV19 and TRBJ1-5, with D possibly TRBD1 on 5 matching bases. The V and J ends lost 5 bases and 7 bases respectively, with 15 bases between them. The CDR3 runs 14 residues. CDR1 is LNHDA and CDR2 is SQIVND in the germline V gene (reference sequence). The CDR3 protein is CASSSQPPGQPQHF. For the CDR3, the DNA is TGTGCCAGTAGTTCCCAGCCTCCAGGGCAGCCCCAGCATTTT.

This clone appeared a single time. The rearrangement joins TRBV7-9 to TRBJ2-1; D is unresolved. V gave up 0 bases and J gave up 7 bases, with 4 bases separating them. The CDR3 is 12 amino acids. The germline V gene has CDR1 SEHNR and CDR2 FQNEAQ (reference sequence). Written as DNA, the CDR3 is TGTGCCAGCAGCTTAGCTTCTAATGAGCAGTTCTTC. It yields the protein CASSLASNEQFF.

The rearrangement uses TRBV19 and TRBJ1-5; D call uncertain. Germline V CDR1 and CDR2: LNHDA, SQIVND (reference sequence). With 5 bases removed from V and 7 bases from J, the gap between germline ends came to 18 bases. CDR3 length: 15 residues. The CDR3, as DNA: TGTGCCAGTAGTGCGATGGAAAGCGGTTCCCAGCCCCAGCATTTT. Protein: CASSAMESGSQPQHF.

A single count supports this clone. The rearrangement links TRBV2 to TRBJ1-2, with D unresolved. The V end lost 4 bases, the J end lost 4 bases, and 10 bases lay between the germline ends. The CDR3 totals 13 residues. Germline loops: CDR1 SNHLY, CDR2 FYNNEI. The CDR3 region is CASSVTGSYGYTF. The CDR3 DNA reads TGTGCCAGCAGTGTGACGGGGTCCTATGGCTACACCTTC.

V usage is TRBV11-3 and J usage is TRBJ2-3; TRBD2 agrees at 7 bases. This CDR3 region has 13 residues. With 6 bases clipped from V and 4 bases from J, the junction kept 4 bases outside the gene matches. From germline, CDR1 is SGHNT and CDR2 YENEEA. The CDR3 protein is CASRDGRSDTQYF. Written as DNA, the CDR3 is TGTGCCAGCAGGGACGGGAGGTCAGATACGCAGTATTTT.

This chain joins TRBV6-6 and TRBJ2-1, with a tentative D call TRBD1 (6 bases). The CDR3 is 14 residues long. CDR1 and CDR2 from the germline V gene are MNHNY and SVGAGI (reference sequence). V lost 4 bases to trimming and J lost 2 bases, with 9 bases between them. The chain's CDR3 is CASSWDKAYNEQFF. In nucleotides, the CDR3 is TGTGCCAGCAGTTGGGACAAGGCCTACAATGAGCAGTTCTTC.

The chain employs TRBV29-1 and TRBJ2-3; 12 bases are a match to TRBD2. From germline, CDR1 is SQVTM and CDR2 ANQGSEA. The V segment lost 3 bases and the J segment 0 bases; nucleotides outside the gene matches: 19. The CDR3 spans 21 residues. CDR3 loop: CSVELGGPFTGTSGSTDTQYF. CDR3 DNA sequence: TGCAGCGTTGAGTTAGGGGGGCCGTTCACCGGGACTAGCGGGAGCACAGATACGCAGTATTTT.

The J gene is TRBJ1-2, the V gene TRBV11-2; TRBD1 aligns across 7 bases. Per the germline V gene, CDR1 is SGHAT and CDR2 is FQNNGV. This CDR3 contains 16 residues. With V trimmed by 5 bases and J by 7 bases, 16 bases remained unmatched. CDR3 region: CASSLGTATGFGGYTF. CDR3 coding DNA: TGTGCCAGCAGCCTCGGGACAGCCACAGGATTTGGTGGCTACACCTTC. Combining the CDR3 with reference TRBV11-2 and TRBJ1-2 gives the whole variable domain EAGVAQSPRYKIIEKRQSVAFWCNPISGHATLYWYQQILGQGPKLLIQFQNNGVVDDSQLPKDRFSAERLKGVDSTLKIQPAKLEDSAVYLCASSLGTATGFGGYTFGSGTRLTVV.

V and J are TRBV7-2 and TRBJ2-3; D perhaps matches TRBD2 (5 bases). Trimming removed 5 bases at V and 4 bases at J, with 10 bases between. CDR3 length: 13 amino acids. CDR1 and CDR2 (germline): SGHTA, FQGNSA. The CDR3 DNA is TGTGCCAGCAGCCCCCTGGAGGCAGATACGCAGTATTTT. It is translated as CASSPLEADTQYF.

The J gene is TRBJ2-1, the V gene TRBV5-8; D is perhaps TRBD2 (5 bases). V was trimmed by 4 bases and J by 4 bases, leaving 9 bases between them. Per the germline V gene, CDR1 is SGHTS and CDR2 is YDEGEE. This CDR3 is 13 amino acids long. The CDR3 loop reads CASSRTLYNEQFF. The CDR3, as DNA: TGTGCCAGCAGCCGGACTTTATACAATGAGCAGTTCTTC.

The chain employs TRBV6-2 or TRBV6-3 and TRBJ1-5, with 7 nucleotides matching TRBD1. V lost 2 bases to trimming and J lost 6 bases; unmatched junction nucleotides: 4. The CDR3 is made up of 14 amino acids. CDR1 MNHEY and CDR2 SVGEGT come from the germline V gene. In DNA, the CDR3 is TGTGCCAGCAGTTACAGGGGGCAGGTTCAGCCCCAGCATTTT. It yields the protein CASSYRGQVQPQHF.

The chain employs TRBV7-9 and TRBJ2-5; the match to TRBD2 covers 7 bases. Losses at the gene ends were 1 base for V and 6 bases for J; bases not matched to a gene: 14. The length of the CDR3 is 17 residues. Germline V gene sequence: CDR1 SEHNR, CDR2 FQNEAQ (reference sequence). CDR3 DNA sequence: TGTGCCAGCAGCTTAGATACGGGACTAACGGTGGAACAGACCCAGTACTTC. This encodes CASSLDTGLTVEQTQYF.

The chain couples TRBV7-2 to TRBJ1-3, with TRBD1 matching 8 bases. J gave up 6 bases and V 1 base, and 11 bases lay outside the gene matches. The CDR3 has 17 amino acids. Looked up from germline, CDR1 is SGHTA and CDR2 is FQGNSA. CDR3: CASSLVAPGQGANTIYF. For the CDR3, the DNA is TGTGCCAGCAGCTTAGTGGCCCCTGGACAGGGTGCAAACACCATATATTTT.

CDR3 sequence (DNA): TGTGCCAGTAGTATCCCCCCGTGGCGGGAGTTAACTGGGGAGCTGTTTTTT. Encoded protein: CASSIPPWRELTGELFF. V gene TRBV19 combines with J gene TRBJ2-2; 7 bases fit TRBD2. The CDR3 consists of 17 residues. V dropped 3 bases and J dropped 8; count of bases not matched to a gene: 15. Germline values: CDR1 LNHDA, CDR2 SQIVND (reference sequence).

This clone was seen just once. V gene TRBV30 combines with J gene TRBJ1-4; perhaps TRBD1 as D (6 bases). The length of the CDR3 is 15 residues. CDR1 is GTSNPN and CDR2 is SVGIG in the germline V gene (reference sequence). The ends were cut back, 2 bases at V and 3 bases at J, with 13 bases in the middle. CDR3 protein: CAWSPGGGANEKLFF. CDR3 bases: TGTGCCTGGAGTCCTGGAGGGGGGGCTAATGAAAAACTGTTTTTT.

The chain is built from TRBV9 and TRBJ2-3, with TRBD1 as a possible D gene (6 bases). The CDR3 totals 17 residues. The germline V gene encodes CDR1 SGDLS and CDR2 YYNGEE. Trimming left V 0 bases short and J 1 base short, with 15 bases between. Written as DNA, the CDR3 is TGTGCCAGCAGCGTAGCTGAGGGGGATCGGCGCACAGATACGCAGTATTTT. This encodes CASSVAEGDRRTDTQYF.

The genes are TRBV11-3 and TRBJ2-2; 9 nucleotides align to TRBD1. CDR1 is SGHNT and CDR2 is YENEEA in the germline V gene. This CDR3 region has 17 residues. V lost 4 bases, J lost 1 base, and 7 bases stayed unmatched. The CDR3 reads CASSSRWTGENTGELFF. The CDR3 nucleotides read TGTGCCAGCAGCTCCCGTTGGACAGGGGAGAACACCGGGGAGCTGTTTTTT.

This clone was detected only once. V usage is TRBV9 and J usage is TRBJ1-2; D perhaps matches TRBD1 (6 bases). The V end was cut by 2 bases, the J end by 8 bases, with 19 bases between. CDR3 length: 15 amino acids. Germline CDR1 is SGDLS and CDR2 is YYNGEE. The CDR3 region has the DNA TGTGCCAGCAGCGTTGAGGTCGGTGCAACAGGGGGCTACACCTTC. Encoded protein: CASSVEVGATGGYTF.

The rearrangement joins TRBV10-2 to TRBJ2-2, with D perhaps TRBD2 (6 bases). CDR1 and CDR2 from the germline V gene are WSHSY and SAAADI. The V end lost 4 bases, the J end lost 0 bases, and 18 bases lay between the germline ends. The CDR3 totals 18 residues. This chain's CDR3 is CASSGGVHRDTNTGELFF. CDR3 sequence (DNA): TGCGCCAGCAGTGGGGGGGTTCATCGCGATACGAACACCGGGGAGCTGTTTTTT.